What follows describes a single TCR beta chain. Its specificity is unknown. Time point in this sample: persistent/refractory GD, antithyroid drugs over 5 years with positive TRAb. After RNA was extracted from PBMCs, the TCR library was made from it. With EDTA tubes as the receptacles, nine milliliters of peripheral blood were drawn. This specimen belongs to a study of regulatory T cells in long-lasting Graves disease. Findings of the study overall: Gene preferences differed: TRBV28, TRBJ1-2, TRBJ2-5 in persistent cases.

Arm-PCR with iRepertoire HTBI primers amplified the CDR3 regions for these TCR beta libraries. TCRdb reprocessed the multiplex PCR reads via MiXCR and lists one record per CDR3 protein. The sample holds about 660,000 distinct CDR3 sequences, about 30% seen once. Germline loops: CDR1 DFQATT, CDR2 SNEGSKA (reference sequence). Trimming left V 6 bases short and J 7 bases short, with 22 bases between. CDR3 length: 14 residues. Here the sequenced sample was peripheral blood mononuclear cells (PBMCs), taken when the disease was refractory, from a patient treated with antithyroid drugs. The clonotype originates from a female donor with Graves disease. The chain uses TRBV20-1 and TRBJ2-7; maybe TRBD2 (7 bases). The CDR3 reads CSAPTRGGGNEQYF. The CDR3 DNA is TGCAGTGCCCCGACCCGGGGAGGGGGAAATGAGCAGTACTTC.